Following are 17 T cell receptor beta chains from one sample sequenced in a study of response to subunit inactivated influenza vaccine (dated by TCRdb to between 2017 and 2018). The method was RT-PCR. The instrument was an Illumina HiSeq 2500. In-frame beta chains were kept once TCRdb had trimmed the public reads at Q25 with fastp and called clones with MiXCR. A single entry per CDR3 protein holds the most common genes and DNA from its merged rows. The sample has 650,000 to 800,000 distinct CDR3 sequences on record, about 18% of them singletons. The ten largest clones represent approximately 11% of the sample. The sample was PBMCs from blood, taken approximately 5 days after vaccination. The receptors shown here come from a man aged 45-65 years who received an inactivated influenza vaccine. Donor details come from another sample of the same person, matched by shared clones.

The V call is TRBV7-6, the J call TRBJ2-1; no clear D. The CDR3 has 15 residues. Trimming removed 1 base from V and 4 bases from J, with 11 bases in between. CDR1 is SGHVS and CDR2 is FNYEAQ in the germline V gene. In DNA form, the CDR3 reads TGTGCCAGCAGCTTAGGGGCAGAGCGATACAATGAGCAGTTCTTC. It encodes CASSLGAERYNEQFF.

J is TRBJ2-1 and V is TRBV4-3; tentative D call: TRBD2 (6 bases). The CDR3 length is 17 residues. Trimming pared 0 bases from V and 4 bases from J, leaving 16 bases between. CDR1 and CDR2 from the germline V gene are LGHNA and YSLEER. This chain's CDR3 is CASSQDAPSAGYNEQFF. The CDR3 DNA is TGCGCCAGCAGCCAAGATGCCCCTAGCGCGGGTTACAATGAGCAGTTCTTC.

This clonotype appeared many times. The chain combines TRBV6-2 or TRBV6-3 with TRBJ2-3, with D possibly called TRBD1 or TRBD2 (5 bases each). In germline, CDR1 is MNHEY, CDR2 SVGEGT. The CDR3 is 13 residues long. V gave up 5 bases and J gave up 6 bases, with 12 bases separating them. The chain's CDR3 is CASSGLGVDTQYF. DNA for the CDR3: TGTGCCAGCAGTGGACTGGGGGTGGATACGCAGTATTTT.

Written as DNA, the CDR3 is TGCGCCAGCAGCCCTATGGGGCGCAGGAGCTACGAGCAGTACTTC. Protein product: CASSPMGRRSYEQYF. The chain combines TRBV5-1 with TRBJ2-7, with TRBD1 as a possible D gene (5 bases). Looked up from germline, CDR1 is SGHRS and CDR2 is YFSETQ. CDR3 size: 15 residues. V shed 4 bases and J shed 3 bases, with 17 bases lying between them.

The chain carries TRBV4-2 and TRBJ2-1; 10 bases line up with TRBD2. CDR1 LGHNA and CDR2 YNFKEQ come from the germline V gene. The CDR3 totals 18 residues. The V and J ends lost 0 bases and 4 bases, in that order; junction bases with no gene match: 9. The CDR3 here is CASSQEGLAGGRYNEQFF. In nucleotides, the CDR3 is TGTGCCAGCAGCCAAGAAGGGTTAGCGGGGGGTCGATACAATGAGCAGTTCTTC.

This clonotype has a count of ten or more. The chain has TRBV12-3 or TRBV12-4 and TRBJ2-1; TRBD2 matches at 10 bases. V shed 6 bases and J 9 bases; nucleotides not matched to a gene: 11. The CDR3 is 15 amino acids. The CDR3 reads CASSRLAGAFFEQFF. The CDR3 region has the DNA TGTGCCAGCAGCCGTCTAGCGGGGGCCTTTTTTGAGCAGTTCTTC.

In this sample, this clonotype turned up many times. The genes are TRBV20-1 and TRBJ2-5, with 7 positions matching TRBD2. The junction had 4 bases not matched to a gene; V was cut back by 3 bases and J by 3 bases. This CDR3 has 13 amino acids. CDR1 and CDR2 (germline): DFQATT, SNEGSKA (reference sequence). Here the CDR3 DNA reads TGCAGTGCTAGGGATCTAGCGGAAGAGACCCAGTACTTC. Translation gives CSARDLAEETQYF.

The rearrangement joins TRBV3-1 to TRBJ2-6, with no clear D. This CDR3 has 12 amino acids. Germline CDR1 reads LGHDT; CDR2 reads YNNKEL (reference sequence). Trimming shortened V by 0 bases and J by 12 bases, and 6 bases separated the two germline ends. The CDR3 region is CASSQDRAVLTF. The CDR3 coding sequence is TGTGCCAGCAGCCAAGATAGGGCCGTCCTGACTTTC.

This chain links TRBV29-1 with TRBJ1-3; D ambiguous. Germline CDR1 and CDR2: SQVTM and ANQGSEA. The CDR3 consists of 12 residues. Trimming shortened V by 6 bases and J by 0 bases, and 6 bases separated the two germline ends. DNA for the CDR3: TGCAGCGTGAGAGACTCTGGAAACACCATATATTTT. It specifies CSVRDSGNTIYF.

The J gene is TRBJ2-1, the V gene TRBV5-1; 12 bases align to TRBD2. The germline V gene encodes CDR1 SGHRS and CDR2 YFSETQ. V shed 2 bases and J 8 bases; nucleotides not matched to a gene: 14. This CDR3 region has 18 residues. CDR3 bases: TGCGCCAGCAGCTTCAGGAAGATGAGACTAGCGGGAGATGATGAGCAGTTCTTC. Amino acid sequence: CASSFRKMRLAGDDEQFF. Supplemented by reference TRBV5-1 and TRBJ2-1, the full variable domain reads KAGVTQTPRYLIKTRGQQVTLSCSPISGHRSVSWYQQTPGQGLQFLFEYFSETQRNKGNFPGRFSGRQFSNSRSEMNVSTLELGDSALYLCASSFRKMRLAGDDEQFFGPGTRLTVL.

In its sample, this clonotype was seen a few times. The chain joins TRBV18 to TRBJ1-2; 9 bases match TRBD1. The CDR3 extends over 14 amino acids. V was pared by 2 bases and J by 7 bases, with 5 bases of the junction left unmatched. Germline V gene sequence: CDR1 KGHSH, CDR2 LQKENI. CDR3 protein: CASSPAGQGGGYTF. The CDR3 DNA reads as TGTGCCAGCTCACCAGCGGGACAGGGAGGTGGCTACACCTTC.

This clonotype was found a few times. The chain joins TRBV20-1 to TRBJ2-7; D is perhaps TRBD1 or TRBD2 (7 bases each). V dropped 8 bases and J dropped 5 bases, with 22 bases sitting between them. CDR3 length: 14 residues. Germline V gives CDR1 DFQATT, CDR2 SNEGSKA (reference sequence). The chain's CDR3 is CSLRQGGGSNEQYF. The CDR3 DNA is TGCAGTCTACGCCAGGGAGGGGGCTCTAACGAGCAGTACTTC.

This clonotype was seen only a few times. The chain is built from TRBV3-1 and TRBJ2-3, with TRBD2 matching 9 bases. The CDR3 length is 18 residues. CDR1 is LGHDT, CDR2 YNNKEL, per germline (reference sequence). The V and J ends lost 4 bases and 0 bases, in that order; junction bases with no gene match: 11. The chain's CDR3 is CASSPIAGALSSTDTQYF. The CDR3 DNA follows: TGTGCCAGCAGCCCGATAGCGGGGGCATTATCTAGCACAGATACGCAGTATTTT.

Here the CDR3 reads CASSQVTGKAYTF. CDR3 bases: TGTGCCAGCAGCCAAGTAACAGGGAAGGCCTACACCTTC. The chain uses TRBV3-1 and TRBJ1-2; a possible D gene is TRBD1 (6 bases). Germline V gene data show CDR1 as LGHDT and CDR2 as YNNKEL (reference sequence). Trimming pared 1 base from V and 10 bases from J, leaving 13 bases between. This CDR3 comprises 13 residues.

The chain is built from TRBV12-3 or TRBV12-4 and TRBJ2-7, with D maybe TRBD2 (5 bases). V was pared by 3 bases and J by 5 bases, with 17 bases between. The CDR3 loop spans 15 amino acids. The CDR3 loop is CASSFARESIHEQYF. In DNA form, the CDR3 reads TGTGCCAGCAGTTTTGCAAGGGAGTCAATCCACGAGCAGTACTTC.

This clonotype has a handful of counts. The chain combines TRBV6-5 with TRBJ2-7; D uncertain. CDR1 is MNHEY, CDR2 SVGAGI, per germline. V gave up 7 bases and J gave up 2 bases, with 18 bases separating them. This CDR3 has 15 residues. CDR3 loop: CASTSKAYPPYEQYF. CDR3 nucleotide sequence: TGTGCCAGCACTTCAAAGGCTTATCCCCCCTACGAGCAGTACTTC.

This clonotype was seen repeatedly, ten times or more. The chain uses TRBV29-1 and TRBJ2-1; unclear D gene. V was shortened by 4 bases and J by 4 bases, with 5 bases between the two germline ends. Germline CDR1 reads SQVTM; CDR2 reads ANQGSEA. The CDR3 is made up of 11 amino acids. The CDR3 is CSVGKYNEQFF. In DNA form, the CDR3 reads TGCAGCGTTGGAAAGTACAATGAGCAGTTCTTC.